This TCR beta chain was obtained from a study of T-cell memory formation after mild COVID-19. Looked up from germline, CDR1 is LGHDT and CDR2 is YNNKEL (reference sequence). The CDR3 is 18 residues long. V was pared by 0 bases and J by 0 bases, with 17 bases between. TCRdb re-called the 5' RACE reads with MiXCR, one entry per CDR3 protein. The profile shows around 340,000 distinct CDR3 sequences, around 13% of them singletons. The clonotype comes from a man between 18 and 29 years old who had mild COVID-19 (a few samples of this study predate the infection). Cell type and time point are not known. The sample was PBMCs or a T cell subset sorted from them (not recorded which). The chain has TRBV3-1 and TRBJ1-1; possible D gene TRBD1, 5 bases. This chain's CDR3 is CASSQDLHRGDVNTEAFF. CDR3 nucleotide sequence: TGTGCCAGCAGCCAAGACCTACACCGGGGGGACGTGAACACTGAAGCTTTCTTT.